The table lists the clone carrying this T cell receptor beta chain with a few counts. These data originate in a study of blood T cells in healthy people across ages. A sample-barcoded 5' primer and a J-beta primer mix were used in a second PCR of roughly 6 to 11 cycles. Each CDR3 protein gets one entry after TCRdb re-called the 5' RACE reads with MiXCR. Here the sample spans fewer than 1,200,000 distinct CDR3 sequences, about 25% being singletons. The CDR3 length is 14 residues. Germline CDR1 and CDR2: MGHRA and YSYEKL. The sample was also reused in another study, on T cells of mothers and their children.

The rearrangement joins TRBV4-1 to TRBJ2-5; 7 bases line up with TRBD2. The DNA matches TRBJ2-1 better at its end, which makes the J call doubtful. Material: blood. The TCR originated in a girl aged 2 to 9 in good health. The CDR3 reads CASSHLGLSDEQFF. The CDR3 bases are TGCGCCAGCAGCCATTTGGGACTATCGGATGAGCAGTTCTTC.